This passage covers 22 T cell receptor beta chains from one sample sequenced in a study of a mutant IDH1 vaccine in newly diagnosed glioma. TCRdb's table, derived via immunoSEQ multiplex PCR, lists solely in-frame clones and lacks some. The table includes about 88,000 clones, almost 85% detected once. Regarding time point: baseline, week 1 (first vaccination visit). Indicated treatment: pre-vaccination baseline after standard-of-care therapy. The starting material was PBMCs, obtained from a glioma patient treated with radiotherapy, temozolomide or both. Receptor source: a middle-aged man with glioma. Some clones in this sample may be carry-over from other donors' samples.

The chain couples TRBV4-1 to TRBJ1-2; D ambiguous. The V end was cut by 2 bases, the J end by 13 bases, with 17 bases between. The CDR3 runs to 13 residues. Germline lookup yields CDR1 MGHRA and CDR2 YSYEKL. The CDR3 protein is CASSQSGRPEGTF. The CDR3 DNA reads TGCGCCAGCAGCCAAAGTGGACGCCCGGAAGGCACCTTC.

This clone has only one observation. As DNA, the CDR3 is TGTGCCAGCCGAACCCAGGGGGTTAATGAAAAACTGTTTTTT. Its translation: CASRTQGVNEKLFF. The rearrangement joins TRBV2 to TRBJ1-4; TRBD1 agrees at 7 bases. Trimming at V came to 8 bases and at J to 4 bases, leaving 7 bases not matched to a gene. The length of the CDR3 is 14 residues. Per germline, CDR1 SNHLY and CDR2 FYNNEI.

The rearrangement links TRBV7-8 to TRBJ2-2; no clear D gene. Per the germline V gene, CDR1 is SGHVS and CDR2 is FQNEAQ. V lost 4 bases to trimming and J lost 2 bases, with 2 bases between them. The CDR3 runs to 12 residues. The CDR3 nucleotides read TGTGCCAGCAGCTCCAACACCGGGGAGCTGTTTTTT. Encoded protein: CASSSNTGELFF.

This chain connects TRBV30 to TRBJ1-3, with D hard to call. Germline values: CDR1 GTSNPN, CDR2 SVGIG (reference sequence). The V end lost 2 bases, the J end lost 0 bases, and 2 bases lay between the germline ends. CDR3 length equals 12 residues. CDR3 DNA sequence: TGTGCCTGGAGTTCCTCTGGAAACACCATATATTTT. Translation gives CAWSSSGNTIYF.

The chain uses TRBV6-5 and TRBJ2-7; 8 bases line up with TRBD1. There are 14 residues in the CDR3. V lost 5 bases and J lost 2; bases outside the gene matches: 5. Germline V gene sequence: CDR1 MNHEY, CDR2 SVGAGI. The CDR3 coding sequence is TGTGCCAGCAGTGGGGACAGGAGAACCTACGAGCAGTACTTC. Translated: CASSGDRRTYEQYF.

The chain has TRBV5-1 and TRBJ2-7, with 10 bases lining up with TRBD1. V was pared by 4 bases and J by 1 base, with 8 bases of the junction left unmatched. CDR1 and CDR2 from the germline V gene are SGHRS and YFSETQ. The CDR3 is 16 residues long. As DNA, the CDR3 is TGCGCCAGCAGCCTGTGGTCGGGACAGGGGTCCTACGAGCAGTACTTC. Its protein product is CASSLWSGQGSYEQYF.

This chain connects TRBV30 to TRBJ2-7; D remains unclear. The V and J ends lost 1 base and 4 bases respectively, with 5 bases between them. CDR3 length: 11 residues. Germline CDR1 is GTSNPN and CDR2 is SVGIG (reference sequence). The CDR3 DNA follows: TGTGCCTGGAGTGCTAGGTACGAGCAGTACTTC. It codes for CAWSARYEQYF.

The V call is TRBV6-5, the J call TRBJ1-5; D uncertain. V lost 0 bases and J 0 bases, leaving 9 bases between the germline ends. The germline V gene has CDR1 MNHEY and CDR2 SVGAGI. CDR3 length: 16 residues. CDR3 region: CASSYSVPGSNQPQHF. The CDR3 DNA reads TGTGCCAGCAGTTACTCTGTCCCAGGTAGCAATCAGCCCCAGCATTTT.

The rearrangement links TRBV11-2 to TRBJ1-1; D call uncertain. Germline lookup yields CDR1 SGHAT and CDR2 FQNNGV. V was cut by 2 bases and J by 0 bases, with 7 bases left in between. The CDR3 sequence is 14 residues long. CDR3 DNA: TGTGCCAGCAGCTTATTCACGCTGAACACTGAAGCTTTCTTT. The encoded protein is CASSLFTLNTEAFF.

The V and J genes are TRBV6-1 and TRBJ1-1; no definite D call. CDR3 size: 9 residues. CDR1 and CDR2 from the germline V gene are MNHNS and SASEGT. V lost 2 bases to trimming and J lost 9 bases, with 1 base between them. The CDR3 DNA is TGTGCCAGCAGTGAAAAAGCTTTCTTT. Encoded protein: CASSEKAFF.

The chain links TRBV4-1 to TRBJ2-3; the match to TRBD2 covers 12 bases. The junction had 6 bases not matched to a gene; V was cut back by 0 bases and J by 5 bases. CDR3 length equals 17 residues. The germline CDR1 and CDR2 sequences are MGHRA and YSYEKL. CDR3 nucleotide sequence: TGCGCCAGCAGCCAAGAACTAGCGGGGGGCCCCCGAGATACGCAGTATTTT. Translated: CASSQELAGGPRDTQYF.

V and J are TRBV5-1 and TRBJ1-4; tentatively, D is TRBD1 (6 bases). There are 15 residues in the CDR3. The V end was cut by 0 bases, the J end by 6 bases, with 12 bases between. Germline V CDR1 and CDR2: SGHRS, YFSETQ. CDR3 loop: CASSLAPGAYEKLFF. The DNA of the CDR3 is TGCGCCAGCAGCTTGGCCCCGGGGGCGTATGAAAAACTGTTTTTT.

V and J are TRBV18 and TRBJ1-1; D unclear. V shed 3 bases and J shed 3 bases, with 8 bases lying between them. CDR1 is KGHSH, CDR2 LQKENI, per germline. The CDR3 is 13 residues long. The CDR3 DNA follows: TGTGCCAGCTCACCTTCAGTGGACACTGAAGCTTTCTTT. Its protein product is CASSPSVDTEAFF.

The V call is TRBV18, the J call TRBJ1-1; D may be TRBD1 (5 bases). There are 15 residues in the CDR3. CDR1 is KGHSH and CDR2 is LQKENI in the germline V gene. The germline V and J ends were trimmed by 2 bases and 8 bases, with 18 bases remaining between them. The CDR3 protein is CASSPGSLGQAEAFF. Here the CDR3 DNA reads TGTGCCAGCTCACCAGGTAGTTTGGGGCAAGCCGAAGCTTTCTTT. The variable domain in full, completed from reference TRBV18 and TRBJ1-1, reads NAGVMQNPRHLVRRRGQEARLRCSPMKGHSHVYWYRQLPEEGLKFMVYLQKENIIDESGMPKERFSAEFPKEGPSILRIQQVVRGDSAAYFCASSPGSLGQAEAFFGQGTRLTVV.

The V call is TRBV2, the J call TRBJ1-3; the D gene is possibly TRBD1 (6 bases). The CDR3 is made up of 15 amino acids. Between the trimmed V and J ends, which lost 5 bases and 0 bases, there was a span of 11 bases. Germline values: CDR1 SNHLY, CDR2 FYNNEI. The CDR3 region is CASSRTGSSGNTIYF. The DNA for the CDR3 is TGTGCCAGCAGTCGTACAGGGTCCTCTGGAAACACCATATATTTT. The variable domain in full, with the rest retrieved from reference TRBV2 and TRBJ1-3, is EPEVTQTPSHQVTQMGQEVILRCVPISNHLYFYWYRQILGQKVEFLVSFYNNEISEKSEIFDDQFSVERPDGSNFTLKIRSTKLEDSAMYFCASSRTGSSGNTIYFGEGSWLTVV.

This rearrangement joins TRBV12-5 to TRBJ2-7; 7 nucleotides match TRBD1. The CDR3 is 12 residues long. CDR1 and CDR2 (germline): LGHNT, FRNRAP. V shed 5 bases and J 2 bases; nucleotides not matched to a gene: 0. CDR3 coding DNA: TGTGCTAGTGGTGGGACAGCCTACGAGCAGTACTTC. This codes for CASGGTAYEQYF. Looking up the rest from reference TRBV12-5 and TRBJ2-7 gives the full variable domain: DARVTQTPRHKVTEMGQEVTMRCQPILGHNTVFWYRQTMMQGLELLAYFRNRAPLDDSGMPKDRFSAEMPDATLATLKIQPSEPRDSAVYFCASGGTAYEQYFGPGTRLTVT.

The chain joins TRBV20-1 to TRBJ2-4; D possibly corresponds to TRBD1 (5 bases). Germline V CDR1 and CDR2: DFQATT, SNEGSKA (reference sequence). Trimming left V 0 bases short and J 9 bases short, with 6 bases between. This CDR3 has 11 amino acids. CDR3 in DNA: TGCAGTGCTAGAGATCAGGGCATTCAGTACTTC. Translating gives CSARDQGIQYF.

V and J are TRBV11-1 and TRBJ2-2; 11 bases align to TRBD1. From germline, CDR1 is SGHAT and CDR2 FQDESV (reference sequence). The CDR3 runs 15 residues. V lost 4 bases, J lost 7 bases, and 5 bases stayed unmatched. CDR3 amino acids: CASSWDRGNGGELFF. DNA of the CDR3: TGTGCCAGCAGCTGGGACAGGGGGAATGGCGGGGAGCTGTTTTTT.

This clone showed up just once. The chain is built from TRBV9 and TRBJ2-2; 8 nucleotides match TRBD2. In germline, CDR1 is SGDLS, CDR2 YYNGEE. CDR3 length: 14 residues. J gave up 5 bases and V 0 bases, and 0 bases lay outside the gene matches. The DNA of the CDR3 is TGTGCCAGCAGCGTAGCGGGGGGGACCGGGGAGCTGTTTTTT. It specifies CASSVAGGTGELFF.

The count of this clone is one. This chain uses TRBV29-1 with TRBJ2-1, with TRBD2 identical over 13 bases. Losses at the gene ends were 5 bases for V and 8 bases for J; bases not matched to a gene: 3. The CDR3 is 13 amino acids. Germline V gene lookup returns CDR1 SQVTM and CDR2 ANQGSEA. CDR3 DNA: TGCAGCGTTAGACTAGCGGGGGGACATGAGCAGTTCTTC. The encoded protein is CSVRLAGGHEQFF.

This chain joins TRBV5-6 and TRBJ2-7, with TRBD1 identical over 8 bases. V was pared by 3 bases and J by 5 bases, with 7 bases of the junction left unmatched. The germline V gene has CDR1 SGHDT and CDR2 YYEEEE. The length of the CDR3 is 14 residues. The CDR3 DNA is TGTGCCAGCAGCTCGGCAGACAGGGGCCACGAGCAGTACTTC. It specifies CASSSADRGHEQYF.

The rearrangement links TRBV29-1 to TRBJ1-1; no reliable D call. V was trimmed by 7 bases and J by 7 bases, leaving 22 bases between them. CDR3 length: 14 amino acids. Germline V gene sequence: CDR1 SQVTM, CDR2 ANQGSEA. CDR3 in DNA: TGCAGCGCCGAAGCGGGAGCCGGTCGGCATGAAGCTTTCTTT. Translated, it gives CSAEAGAGRHEAFF.